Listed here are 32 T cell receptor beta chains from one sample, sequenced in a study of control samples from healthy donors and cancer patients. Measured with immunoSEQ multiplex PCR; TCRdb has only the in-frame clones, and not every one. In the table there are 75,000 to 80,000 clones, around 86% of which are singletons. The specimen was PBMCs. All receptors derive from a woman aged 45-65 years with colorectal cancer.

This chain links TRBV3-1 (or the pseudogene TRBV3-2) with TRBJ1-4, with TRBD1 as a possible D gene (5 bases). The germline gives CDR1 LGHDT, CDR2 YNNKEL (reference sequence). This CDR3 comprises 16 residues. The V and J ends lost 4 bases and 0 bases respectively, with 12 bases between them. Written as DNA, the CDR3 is TGTGCCAGCAGCCCTCTCGGGGCTGCAACTAATGAAAAACTGTTTTTT. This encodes CASSPLGAATNEKLFF.

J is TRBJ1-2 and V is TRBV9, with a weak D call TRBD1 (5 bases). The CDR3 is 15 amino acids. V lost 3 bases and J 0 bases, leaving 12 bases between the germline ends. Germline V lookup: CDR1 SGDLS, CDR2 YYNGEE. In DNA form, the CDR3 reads TGTGCCAGCAGCGCCCGGGACCGACCTAACTATGGCTACACCTTC. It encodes CASSARDRPNYGYTF.

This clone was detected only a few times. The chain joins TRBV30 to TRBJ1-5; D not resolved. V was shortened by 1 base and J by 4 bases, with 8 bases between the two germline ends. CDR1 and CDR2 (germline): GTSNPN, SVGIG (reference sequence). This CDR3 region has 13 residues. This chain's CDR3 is CAWSDLVNQPQHF. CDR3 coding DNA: TGTGCCTGGAGTGATCTGGTAAATCAGCCCCAGCATTTT. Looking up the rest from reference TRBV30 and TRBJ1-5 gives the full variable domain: SQTIHQWPATLVQPVGSPLSLECTVEGTSNPNLYWYRQAAGRGLQLLFYSVGIGQISSEVPQNLSASRPQDRQFILSSKKLLLSDSGFYLCAWSDLVNQPQHFGDGTRLSIL.

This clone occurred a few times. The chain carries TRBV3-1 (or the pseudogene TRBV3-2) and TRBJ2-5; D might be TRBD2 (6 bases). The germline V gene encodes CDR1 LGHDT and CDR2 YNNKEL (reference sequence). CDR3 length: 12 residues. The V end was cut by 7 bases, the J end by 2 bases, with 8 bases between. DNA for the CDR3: TGTGCCAGCACGCGGGGTCAAGAGACCCAGTACTTC. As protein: CASTRGQETQYF.

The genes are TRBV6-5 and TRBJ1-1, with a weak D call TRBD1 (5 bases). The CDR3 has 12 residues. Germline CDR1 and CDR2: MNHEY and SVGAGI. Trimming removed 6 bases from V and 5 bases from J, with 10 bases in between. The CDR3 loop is CASRRGETEAFF. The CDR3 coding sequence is TGTGCCAGCAGAAGGGGTGAGACTGAAGCTTTCTTT.

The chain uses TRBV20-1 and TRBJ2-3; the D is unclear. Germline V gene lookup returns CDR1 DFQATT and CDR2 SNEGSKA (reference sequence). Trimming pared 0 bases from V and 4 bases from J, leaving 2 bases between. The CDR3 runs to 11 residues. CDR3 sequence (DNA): TGCAGTGCTAGAGACCCAGATACGCAGTATTTT. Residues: CSARDPDTQYF.

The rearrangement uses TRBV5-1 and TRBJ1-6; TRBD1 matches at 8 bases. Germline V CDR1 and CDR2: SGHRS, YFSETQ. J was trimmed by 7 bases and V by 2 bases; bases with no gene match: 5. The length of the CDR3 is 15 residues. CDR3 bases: TGCGCCAGCAGCTTAGGACAGGGCTTAAATTCACCCCTCCACTTT. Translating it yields CASSLGQGLNSPLHF.

In nucleotides, the CDR3 is TGCGCCAGCAGTGACGGGGGAAACACCGGGGAGCTGTTTTTT. Amino acid sequence: CASSDGGNTGELFF. The gene calls are TRBV10-1 and TRBJ2-2, with a possible D match to TRBD2 (6 bases). The ends were cut back, 3 bases at V and 2 bases at J, with 7 bases in the middle. Germline CDR1 is WNHNN and CDR2 is SYGVQD (reference sequence). This CDR3 has 14 residues.

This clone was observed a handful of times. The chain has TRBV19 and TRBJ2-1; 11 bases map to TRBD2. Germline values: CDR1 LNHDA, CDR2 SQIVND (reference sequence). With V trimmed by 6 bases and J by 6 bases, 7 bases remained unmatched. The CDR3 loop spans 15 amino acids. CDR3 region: CASRELAGAGNEQFF. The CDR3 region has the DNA TGTGCCAGTAGGGAACTAGCGGGGGCCGGCAATGAGCAGTTCTTC.

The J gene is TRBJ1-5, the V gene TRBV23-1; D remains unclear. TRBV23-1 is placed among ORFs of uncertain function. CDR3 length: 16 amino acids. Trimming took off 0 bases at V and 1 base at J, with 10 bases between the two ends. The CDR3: CASSQSTGESNQPQHF. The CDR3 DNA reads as TGCGCCAGCAGTCAATCGACCGGGGAGAGCAATCAGCCCCAGCATTTT.

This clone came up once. Here the CDR3 reads CASRSSRVSGTEAFF. The CDR3 nucleotides are TGTGCCAGCAGATCCTCACGAGTTAGCGGCACTGAAGCTTTCTTT. This chain joins TRBV19 and TRBJ1-1; D is undetermined. This CDR3 comprises 15 residues. V gave up 9 bases and J gave up 4 bases, with 21 bases separating them. CDR1 LNHDA and CDR2 SQIVND come from the germline V gene (reference sequence).

Written as DNA, the CDR3 is TGTGCCAGCGGAGCAGGCTACTCTGGAAACACCATATATTTT. Encoded protein: CASGAGYSGNTIYF. This rearrangement joins TRBV7-9 to TRBJ1-3; no reliable D call. CDR1 and CDR2 from the germline V gene are SEHNR and FQNEAQ (reference sequence). The CDR3 length is 14 residues. V lost 8 bases to trimming and J lost 0 bases, with 11 bases between them.

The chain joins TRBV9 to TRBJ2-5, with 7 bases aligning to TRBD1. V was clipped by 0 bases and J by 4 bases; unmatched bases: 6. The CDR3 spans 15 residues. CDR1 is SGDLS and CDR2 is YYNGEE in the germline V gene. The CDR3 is CASSVAAGGRETQYF. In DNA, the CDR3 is TGTGCCAGCAGCGTAGCGGCAGGGGGAAGAGAGACCCAGTACTTC.

The CDR3 region is CASSEGDSGANVLTF. The CDR3 coding sequence is TGTGCCAGCAGTGAGGGGGACTCTGGGGCCAACGTCCTGACTTTC. V and J are TRBV6-1 and TRBJ2-6; D may be TRBD1 or TRBD2 (5 bases each). Germline values: CDR1 MNHNS, CDR2 SASEGT. The CDR3 contains 15 residues. Trimming left V 3 bases short and J 0 bases short, with 6 bases between.

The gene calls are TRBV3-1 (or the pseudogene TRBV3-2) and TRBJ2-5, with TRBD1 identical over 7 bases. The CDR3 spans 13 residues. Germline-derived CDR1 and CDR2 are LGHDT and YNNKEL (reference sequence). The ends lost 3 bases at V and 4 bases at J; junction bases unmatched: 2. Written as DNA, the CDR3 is TGTGCCAGCAGCCAGTACAGGGGAGAGACCCAGTACTTC. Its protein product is CASSQYRGETQYF.

The CDR3 here is CASIHMTNYGYTF. The CDR3 region has the DNA TGTGCCAGCATTCACATGACTAACTATGGCTACACCTTC. The chain combines TRBV21-1 with TRBJ1-2; TRBD1 was called by the table and not checked on the DNA. TRBV21-1 is a documented pseudogene. CDR3 size: 13 residues.

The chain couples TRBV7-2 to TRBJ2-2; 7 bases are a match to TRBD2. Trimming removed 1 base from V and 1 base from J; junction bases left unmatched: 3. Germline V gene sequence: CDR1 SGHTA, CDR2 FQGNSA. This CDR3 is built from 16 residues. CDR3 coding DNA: TGTGCCAGCAGCTTAGTTGCGGGGGAGAACACCGGGGAGCTGTTTTTT. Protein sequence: CASSLVAGENTGELFF.

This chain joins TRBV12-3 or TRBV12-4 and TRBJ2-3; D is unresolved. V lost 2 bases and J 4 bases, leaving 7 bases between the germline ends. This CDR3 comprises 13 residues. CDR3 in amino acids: CASSLLHSDTQYF. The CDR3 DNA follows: TGTGCCAGCAGTTTACTACATTCAGATACGCAGTATTTT.

For the CDR3, the DNA is TGCGCCAGCAGCTTGGGGAACACCCTAGCCAAAAACATTCAGTACTTC. Protein: CASSLGNTLAKNIQYF. This rearrangement joins TRBV5-1 to TRBJ2-4; D remains ambiguous. Germline-derived CDR1 and CDR2 are SGHRS and YFSETQ. CDR3 size: 16 residues. V lost 0 bases, J lost 0 bases, and 10 bases lay in between.

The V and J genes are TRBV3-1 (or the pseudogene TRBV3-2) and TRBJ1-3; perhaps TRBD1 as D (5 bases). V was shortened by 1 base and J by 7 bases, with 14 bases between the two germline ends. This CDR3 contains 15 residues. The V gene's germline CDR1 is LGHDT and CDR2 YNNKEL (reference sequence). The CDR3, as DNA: TGTGCCAGCAGCCAAGTTAGGGACCAGAGGAACACCATATATTTT. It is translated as CASSQVRDQRNTIYF.

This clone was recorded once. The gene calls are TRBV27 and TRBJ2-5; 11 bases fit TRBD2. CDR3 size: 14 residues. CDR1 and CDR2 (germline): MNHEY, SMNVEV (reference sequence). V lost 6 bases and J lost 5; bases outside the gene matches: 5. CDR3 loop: CASRASGGWETQYF. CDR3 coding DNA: TGTGCCAGCAGGGCTAGCGGGGGGTGGGAGACCCAGTACTTC.

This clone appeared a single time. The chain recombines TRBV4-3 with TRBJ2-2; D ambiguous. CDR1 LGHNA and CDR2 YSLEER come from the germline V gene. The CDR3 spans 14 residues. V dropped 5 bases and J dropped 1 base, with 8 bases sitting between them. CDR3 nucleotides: TGCGCCAGCAGCGTAGGAAGGAACACCGGGGAGCTGTTTTTT. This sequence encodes CASSVGRNTGELFF.

The CDR3: CASSYRLRDQPQHF. In nucleotides, the CDR3 is TGTGCCAGCAGTTACCGTCTTAGGGATCAGCCCCAGCATTTT. This chain uses TRBV6-2 or TRBV6-3 with TRBJ1-5; D uncertain. The CDR3 length is 14 residues. The V end lost 2 bases, the J end lost 5 bases, and 10 bases lay between the germline ends. Germline values: CDR1 MNHEY, CDR2 SVGEGT.

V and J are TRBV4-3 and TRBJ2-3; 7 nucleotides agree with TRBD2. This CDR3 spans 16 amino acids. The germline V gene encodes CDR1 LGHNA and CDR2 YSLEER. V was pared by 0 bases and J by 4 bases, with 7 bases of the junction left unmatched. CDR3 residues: CASSQDASGPADTQYF. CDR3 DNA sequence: TGCGCCAGCAGCCAAGATGCTAGCGGCCCTGCAGATACGCAGTATTTT.

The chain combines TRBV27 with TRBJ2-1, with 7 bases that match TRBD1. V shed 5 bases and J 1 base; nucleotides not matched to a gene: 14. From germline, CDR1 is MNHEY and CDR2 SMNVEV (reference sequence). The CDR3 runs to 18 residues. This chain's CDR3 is CASSPPLDRAPSYNEQFF. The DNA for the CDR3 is TGTGCCAGCAGTCCCCCCCTCGACAGGGCCCCTTCCTACAATGAGCAGTTCTTC.

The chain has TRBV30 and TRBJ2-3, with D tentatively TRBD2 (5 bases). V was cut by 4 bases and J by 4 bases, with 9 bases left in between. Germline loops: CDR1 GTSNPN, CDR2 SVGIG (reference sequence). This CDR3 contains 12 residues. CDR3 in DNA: TGTGCCTGGACAACGGGATCAGATACGCAGTATTTT. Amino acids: CAWTTGSDTQYF.

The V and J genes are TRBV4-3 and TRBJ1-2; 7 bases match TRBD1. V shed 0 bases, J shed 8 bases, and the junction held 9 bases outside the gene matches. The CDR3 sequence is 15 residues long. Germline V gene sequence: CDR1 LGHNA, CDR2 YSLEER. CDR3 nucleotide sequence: TGCGCCAGCAGCCAAGAGGTGACAGGGCGGGGAGGCTACACCTTC. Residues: CASSQEVTGRGGYTF.

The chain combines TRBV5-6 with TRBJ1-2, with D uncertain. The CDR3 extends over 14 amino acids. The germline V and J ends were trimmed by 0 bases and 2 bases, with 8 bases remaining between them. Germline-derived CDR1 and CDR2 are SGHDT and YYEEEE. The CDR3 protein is CASSLEGRNYGYTF. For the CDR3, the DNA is TGTGCCAGCAGCTTGGAAGGACGGAACTATGGCTACACCTTC.

CDR3 sequence reads: CASSRDREGTEAFF. CDR3 DNA sequence: TGTGCCAGTAGTAGGGACAGGGAGGGGACTGAAGCTTTCTTT. V is TRBV19 and J is TRBJ1-1; TRBD1 agrees at 9 bases. Germline V gene lookup returns CDR1 LNHDA and CDR2 SQIVND (reference sequence). There are 14 residues in the CDR3. V was pared by 4 bases and J by 5 bases, with 5 bases of the junction left unmatched. The full variable domain, rest sourced from reference TRBV19 and TRBJ1-1, is DGGITQSPKYLFRKEGQNVTLSCEQNLNHDAMYWYRQDPGQGLRLIYYSQIVNDFQKGDIAEGYSVSREKKESFPLTVTSAQKNPTAFYLCASSRDREGTEAFFGQGTRLTVV.

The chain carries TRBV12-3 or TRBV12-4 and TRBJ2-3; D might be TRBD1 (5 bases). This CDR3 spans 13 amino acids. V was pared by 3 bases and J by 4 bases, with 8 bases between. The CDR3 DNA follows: TGTGCCAGCAGTTTCACCAGGGCAGATACGCAGTATTTT. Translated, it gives CASSFTRADTQYF.

CDR3 loop: CASSADREKGYGYTF. DNA of the CDR3: TGTGCCAGCAGCGCAGACAGGGAGAAAGGGTATGGCTACACCTTC. V and J are TRBV2 and TRBJ1-2; 7 bases agree with TRBD1. V trimming: 6 bases; J trimming: 5 bases; junction bases outside the gene matches: 12. This CDR3 contains 15 residues. CDR1 is SNHLY, CDR2 FYNNEI, per germline.

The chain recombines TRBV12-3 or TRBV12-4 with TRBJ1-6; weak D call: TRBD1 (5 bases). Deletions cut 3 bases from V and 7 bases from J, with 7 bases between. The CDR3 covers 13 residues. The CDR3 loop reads CASSLRDNSPLHF. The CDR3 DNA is TGTGCCAGCAGTTTGAGGGACAATTCACCCCTCCACTTT.